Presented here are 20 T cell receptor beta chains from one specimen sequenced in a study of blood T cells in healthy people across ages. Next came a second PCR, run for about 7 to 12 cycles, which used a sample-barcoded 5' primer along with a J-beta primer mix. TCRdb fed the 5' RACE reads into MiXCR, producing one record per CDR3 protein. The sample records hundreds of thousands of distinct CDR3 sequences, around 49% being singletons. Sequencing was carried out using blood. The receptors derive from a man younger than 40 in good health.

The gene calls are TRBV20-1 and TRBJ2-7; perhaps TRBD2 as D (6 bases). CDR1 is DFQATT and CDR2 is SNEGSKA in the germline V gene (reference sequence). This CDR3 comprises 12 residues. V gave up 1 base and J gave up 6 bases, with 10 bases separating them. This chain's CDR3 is CSARVFGGEQYF. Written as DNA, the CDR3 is TGCAGTGCTAGAGTTTTCGGGGGCGAGCAGTACTTC.

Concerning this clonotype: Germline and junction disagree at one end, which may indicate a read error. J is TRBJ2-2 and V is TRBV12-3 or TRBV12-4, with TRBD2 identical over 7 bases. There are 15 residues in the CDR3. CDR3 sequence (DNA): TGTGCCGGCAGCCCCGGGACTACGAACACCGGGGAGCTGTTTTTT. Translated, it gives CAGSPGTTNTGELFF.

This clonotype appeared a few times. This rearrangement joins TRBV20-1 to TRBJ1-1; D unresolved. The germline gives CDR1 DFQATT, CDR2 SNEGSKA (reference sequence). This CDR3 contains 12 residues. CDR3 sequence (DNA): TGCACCCACGGGCGGTCGAACACTGAAGCTTTCTTT. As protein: CTHGRSNTEAFF.

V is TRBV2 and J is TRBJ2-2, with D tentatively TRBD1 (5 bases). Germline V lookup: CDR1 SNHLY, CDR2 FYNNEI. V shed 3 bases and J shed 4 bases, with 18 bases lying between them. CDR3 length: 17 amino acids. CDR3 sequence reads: CASSDARVGESTGELFF. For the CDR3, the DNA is TGTGCCAGCAGTGACGCCAGGGTTGGTGAGAGCACCGGGGAGCTGTTTTTT.

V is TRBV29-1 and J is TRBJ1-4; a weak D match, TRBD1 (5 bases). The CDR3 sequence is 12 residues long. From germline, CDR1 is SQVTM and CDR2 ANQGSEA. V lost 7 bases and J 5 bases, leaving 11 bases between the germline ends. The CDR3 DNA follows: TGCAGCGCTGGGGGGAAGAATGAAAAACTGTTTTTT. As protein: CSAGGKNEKLFF.

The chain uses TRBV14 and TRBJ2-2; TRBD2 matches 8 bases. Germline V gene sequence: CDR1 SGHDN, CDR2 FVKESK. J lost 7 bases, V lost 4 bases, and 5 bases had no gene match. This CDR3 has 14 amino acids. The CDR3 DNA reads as TGTGCCAGCAGCCGCGGACTAGCTAGCGGGGAGCTGTTTTTT. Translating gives CASSRGLASGELFF.

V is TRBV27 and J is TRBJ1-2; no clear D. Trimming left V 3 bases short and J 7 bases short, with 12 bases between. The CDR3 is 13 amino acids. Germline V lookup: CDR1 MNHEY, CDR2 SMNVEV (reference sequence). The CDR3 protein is CASSFDTRGGYTF. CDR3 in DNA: TGTGCCAGCAGTTTTGATACCCGGGGTGGCTACACCTTC.

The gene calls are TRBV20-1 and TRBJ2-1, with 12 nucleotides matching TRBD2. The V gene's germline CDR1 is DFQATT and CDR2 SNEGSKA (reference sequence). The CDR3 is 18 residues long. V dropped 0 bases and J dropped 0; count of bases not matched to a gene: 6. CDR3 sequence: CSARDRASGGASYNEQFF. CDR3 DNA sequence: TGCAGTGCTAGAGATCGGGCTAGCGGGGGGGCCTCCTACAATGAGCAGTTCTTC.

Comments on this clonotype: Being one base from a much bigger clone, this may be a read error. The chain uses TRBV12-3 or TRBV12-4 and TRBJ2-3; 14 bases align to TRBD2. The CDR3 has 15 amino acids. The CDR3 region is CASRGTSGGPDMQYF. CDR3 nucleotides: TGTGCCAGCAGGGGGACTAGCGGGGGCCCAGATATGCAGTATTTT.

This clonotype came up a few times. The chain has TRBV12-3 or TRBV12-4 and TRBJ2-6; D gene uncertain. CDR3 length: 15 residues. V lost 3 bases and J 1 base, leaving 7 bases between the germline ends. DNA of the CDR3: TGTGCCAGCAGTTTTCGAACGTCTGGGGCCAACGTCCTGACTTTC. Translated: CASSFRTSGANVLTF.

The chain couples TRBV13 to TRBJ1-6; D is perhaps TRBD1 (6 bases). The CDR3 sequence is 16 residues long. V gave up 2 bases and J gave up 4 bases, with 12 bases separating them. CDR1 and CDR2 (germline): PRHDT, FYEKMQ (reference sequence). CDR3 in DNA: TGTGCCAGCAGCTTAACCGCGGACAGTTATAATTCACCCCTCCACTTT. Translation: CASSLTADSYNSPLHF.

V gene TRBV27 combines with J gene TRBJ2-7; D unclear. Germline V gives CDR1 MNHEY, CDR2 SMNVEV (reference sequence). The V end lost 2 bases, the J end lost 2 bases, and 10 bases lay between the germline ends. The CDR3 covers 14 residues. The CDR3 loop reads CASSLGPQPYEQYF. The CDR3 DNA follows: TGTGCCAGCAGTTTAGGTCCCCAACCCTACGAGCAGTACTTC.

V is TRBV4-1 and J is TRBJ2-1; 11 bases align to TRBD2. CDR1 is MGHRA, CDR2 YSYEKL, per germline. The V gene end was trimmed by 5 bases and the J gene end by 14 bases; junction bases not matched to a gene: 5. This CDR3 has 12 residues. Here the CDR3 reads CASSNLAGGEFF. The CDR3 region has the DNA TGCGCCAGCAGCAACCTAGCGGGGGGCGAGTTCTTC.

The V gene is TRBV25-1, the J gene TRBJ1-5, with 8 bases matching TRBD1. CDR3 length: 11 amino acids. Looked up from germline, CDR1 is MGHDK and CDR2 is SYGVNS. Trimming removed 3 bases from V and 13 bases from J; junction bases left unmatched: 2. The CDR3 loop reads CASSDGQGQHF. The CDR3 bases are TGTGCCAGCAGTGACGGACAGGGTCAGCATTTT.

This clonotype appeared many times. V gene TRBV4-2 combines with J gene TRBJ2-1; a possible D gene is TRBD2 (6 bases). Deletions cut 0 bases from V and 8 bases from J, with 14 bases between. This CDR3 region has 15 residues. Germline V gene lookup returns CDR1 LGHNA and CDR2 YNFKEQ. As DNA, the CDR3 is TGTGCCAGCAGCCAAGAGACGACTAGAGTCGATGAGCAGTTCTTC. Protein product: CASSQETTRVDEQFF.

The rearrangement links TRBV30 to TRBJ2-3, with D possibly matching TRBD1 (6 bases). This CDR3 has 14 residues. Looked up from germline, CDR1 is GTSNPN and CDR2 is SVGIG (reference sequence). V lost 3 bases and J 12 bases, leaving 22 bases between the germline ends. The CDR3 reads CAWSETLGHLPQYF. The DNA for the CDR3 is TGTGCCTGGAGCGAAACTCTGGGACACCTCCCCCAGTATTTT.

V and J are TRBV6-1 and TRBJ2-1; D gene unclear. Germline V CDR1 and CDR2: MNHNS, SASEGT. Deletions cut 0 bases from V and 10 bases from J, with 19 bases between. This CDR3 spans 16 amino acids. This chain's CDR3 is CASSEADPAPAGEQFF. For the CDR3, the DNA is TGTGCCAGCAGTGAAGCGGATCCGGCGCCGGCTGGCGAGCAGTTCTTC.

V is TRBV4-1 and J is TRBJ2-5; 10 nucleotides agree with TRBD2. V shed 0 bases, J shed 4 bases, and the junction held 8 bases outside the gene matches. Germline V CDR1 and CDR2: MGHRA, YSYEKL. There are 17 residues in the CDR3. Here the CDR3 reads CASSQDLQAGGPETQYF. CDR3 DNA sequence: TGCGCCAGCAGCCAAGATCTTCAAGCGGGGGGGCCAGAGACCCAGTACTTC.

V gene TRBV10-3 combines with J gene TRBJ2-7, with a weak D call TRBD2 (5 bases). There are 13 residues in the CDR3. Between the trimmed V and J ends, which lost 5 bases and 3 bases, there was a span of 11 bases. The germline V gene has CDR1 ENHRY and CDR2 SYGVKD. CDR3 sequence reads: CAISRRVGYEQYF. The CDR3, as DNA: TGTGCCATCAGTAGGCGGGTGGGCTACGAGCAGTACTTC.

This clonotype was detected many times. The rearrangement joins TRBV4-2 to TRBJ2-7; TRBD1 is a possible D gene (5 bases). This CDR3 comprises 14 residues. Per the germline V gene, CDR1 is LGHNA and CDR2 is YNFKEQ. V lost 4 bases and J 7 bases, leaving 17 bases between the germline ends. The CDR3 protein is CASSPNFGKGEQYF. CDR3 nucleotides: TGTGCCAGCAGCCCCAATTTTGGGAAGGGGGAGCAGTACTTC.